The clone carrying this T cell receptor (beta chain) was counted ten times or more. After removal of 4 bases from V and 5 bases from J, the junction contained 3 bases not matched to a gene. The CDR3 is 13 residues long. Germline assignment: CDR1 SGHDT and CDR2 YYEEEE. The data stem from a study of CD8 T cells in ankylosing spondylitis. One entry per CDR3 protein, called by TCRdb with MiXCR from the 5' RACE reads. The sample holds about 120,000 distinct CDR3 sequences; around 13% are singletons and the top ten take roughly 3%. The chain couples TRBV5-6 to TRBJ2-7, with 10 bases aligning to TRBD1. The sample taken for sequencing was blood, either unsorted or a sorted T cell fraction (not recorded which). This receptor was obtained from a female donor with ankylosing spondylitis or in good health (not recorded which). Here the CDR3 DNA reads TGTGCCAGCAGCGGGGACAGGGGCAACGAGCAGTACTTC. It translates to CASSGDRGNEQYF.